This passage covers 16 T cell receptor beta chains from one sample sequenced in a study of blood T cell repertoires in COVID-19. Only in-frame clones appear in the TCRdb table, and some are missing; sequencing was by immunoSEQ multiplex PCR. The sample carries some 280,000 clones, 70% to 90% recorded once. The sample consisted of peripheral blood. Receptors originate from a woman aged 55-69 years with acute or convalescent COVID-19.

In this sample, this clone turned up once. The gene calls are TRBV6-5 and TRBJ1-5; 9 bases fit TRBD1. J lost 5 bases, V lost 6 bases, and 5 bases had no gene match. The CDR3 spans 14 residues. Germline V gene sequence: CDR1 MNHEY, CDR2 SVGAGI. The CDR3 nucleotides are TGTGCCAGCAGGGGGACAGGGCGGGATCAGCCCCAGCATTTT. Translated: CASRGTGRDQPQHF.

The CDR3 DNA sequence: TGCGCCAGCAGCTTAGGGACAATCCAGACCCAGTACTTC. Its translation: CASSLGTIQTQYF. The rearrangement links TRBV5-1 to TRBJ2-5; possible D gene TRBD1, 6 bases. Trimming left V 2 bases short and J 6 bases short, with 11 bases between. Germline loops: CDR1 SGHRS, CDR2 YFSETQ. CDR3 length equals 13 residues. Full variable domain (outside the CDR3, taken from reference TRBV5-1 and TRBJ2-5): KAGVTQTPRYLIKTRGQQVTLSCSPISGHRSVSWYQQTPGQGLQFLFEYFSETQRNKGNFPGRFSGRQFSNSRSEMNVSTLELGDSALYLCASSLGTIQTQYFGPGTRLLVL.

The rearrangement uses TRBV5-1 and TRBJ2-5; 8 bases fit TRBD1. Germline CDR1 reads SGHRS; CDR2 reads YFSETQ. Trimming took 0 bases from V and 1 from J; bases not matched to a gene: 5. The CDR3 is 16 amino acids. The CDR3 DNA reads TGCGCCAGCAGCTTGGGGCCCACAGGGGGCCAAGAGACCCAGTACTTC. Protein sequence: CASSLGPTGGQETQYF.

The chain joins TRBV6-6 to TRBJ2-7; D gene unclear. V lost 2 bases to trimming and J lost 0 bases, with 11 bases between them. CDR3 length equals 15 residues. Germline V gives CDR1 MNHNY, CDR2 SVGAGI (reference sequence). CDR3 bases: TGTGCCAGCAGTTACATAGGCGGTTCCTCCTACGAGCAGTACTTC. Amino acids: CASSYIGGSSYEQYF.

The chain combines TRBV11-3 with TRBJ2-3; 7 positions match TRBD1. Unmatched junction bases numbered 11, after V lost 5 bases and J lost 0 bases. Germline V CDR1 and CDR2: SGHNT, YENEEA. This CDR3 is built from 17 residues. CDR3: CASSARTGLTSTDTQYF. DNA of the CDR3: TGTGCCAGCAGCGCAAGGACAGGATTAACTAGCACAGATACGCAGTATTTT.

CDR3: CASSKQVPFDSYEQYF. The CDR3 bases are TGTGCCAGCAGTAAACAGGTACCCTTCGACTCCTACGAGCAGTACTTC. The chain carries TRBV6-2 or TRBV6-3 and TRBJ2-7, with a weak D call TRBD1 (5 bases). V gave up 5 bases and J gave up 0 bases, with 17 bases separating them. The CDR3 runs 16 residues. CDR1 is MNHEY, CDR2 SVGEGT, per germline.

The chain employs TRBV27 and TRBJ1-1, with unresolved D. This CDR3 region has 11 residues. V was cut by 0 bases and J by 7 bases, with 3 bases left in between. Germline values: CDR1 MNHEY, CDR2 SMNVEV (reference sequence). CDR3 sequence: CASSLSGEAFF. The CDR3 DNA reads as TGTGCCAGCAGTTTATCCGGTGAAGCTTTCTTT.

The rearrangement joins TRBV18 to TRBJ2-1, with D tentatively TRBD2 (5 bases). Trimming removed 6 bases from V and 10 bases from J, with 16 bases in between. This CDR3 is built from 13 residues. In germline, CDR1 is KGHSH, CDR2 LQKENI. The CDR3 here is CASSVRAEGEQFF. The DNA for the CDR3 is TGTGCCAGCTCCGTTAGGGCCGAGGGAGAGCAGTTCTTC. The full variable domain, completed using reference TRBV18 and TRBJ2-1, is NAGVMQNPRHLVRRRGQEARLRCSPMKGHSHVYWYRQLPEEGLKFMVYLQKENIIDESGMPKERFSAEFPKEGPSILRIQQVVRGDSAAYFCASSVRAEGEQFFGPGTRLTVL.

The rearrangement links TRBV28 to TRBJ2-4, with 10 bases fitting TRBD2. Germline loops: CDR1 MDHEN, CDR2 SYDVKM. CDR3 size: 14 residues. The V and J ends lost 5 bases and 10 bases, in that order; junction bases with no gene match: 8. In DNA form, the CDR3 reads TGTGCCAGCAGTCCGGGACTAGCGCCAATTATTCAGTACTTC. The encoded protein is CASSPGLAPIIQYF.

The CDR3 coding sequence is TGTGCCAGCAGTCTTCTAGCGGGGTACGCCACAGATACGCAGTATTTT. Its translation is CASSLLAGYATDTQYF. This chain joins TRBV6-2 or TRBV6-3 and TRBJ2-3; TRBD2 agrees at 9 bases. CDR1 is MNHEY, CDR2 SVGEGT, per germline. Losses at the gene ends were 5 bases for V and 2 bases for J; bases not matched to a gene: 8. This CDR3 is 16 amino acids long.

The chain uses TRBV28 and TRBJ1-6; D unclear. This CDR3 is 16 amino acids long. Looked up from germline, CDR1 is MDHEN and CDR2 is SYDVKM. Trimming left V 6 bases short and J 2 bases short, with 14 bases between. The CDR3: CASSLLPRTYNSPLHF. CDR3 sequence (DNA): TGTGCCAGCAGCTTGTTACCGAGGACCTATAATTCACCCCTCCACTTT.

V and J are TRBV2 and TRBJ1-1, with 8 bases that match TRBD1. Per the germline V gene, CDR1 is SNHLY and CDR2 is FYNNEI. The CDR3 totals 14 residues. The V segment lost 6 bases and the J segment 5 bases; nucleotides outside the gene matches: 8. CDR3 residues: CASRDRGSKTEAFF. CDR3 coding DNA: TGTGCCAGCAGAGACAGGGGATCGAAGACTGAAGCTTTCTTT. The whole variable domain, filled in from reference TRBV2 and TRBJ1-1, reads EPEVTQTPSHQVTQMGQEVILRCVPISNHLYFYWYRQILGQKVEFLVSFYNNEISEKSEIFDDQFSVERPDGSNFTLKIRSTKLEDSAMYFCASRDRGSKTEAFFGQGTRLTVV.

The rearrangement links TRBV13 to TRBJ1-5; TRBD1 might be the D (6 bases). CDR3 length: 13 residues. Germline-derived CDR1 and CDR2 are PRHDT and FYEKMQ (reference sequence). Trimming stripped 5 bases from V and 5 bases from J, with 10 bases between. DNA of the CDR3: TGTGCCAGCAGCCGCAACAGGGATCAGCCCCAGCATTTT. Protein sequence: CASSRNRDQPQHF. The variable domain in full, completed from reference TRBV13 and TRBJ1-5, reads AAGVIQSPRHLIKEKRETATLKCYPIPRHDTVYWYQQGPGQDPQFLISFYEKMQSDKGSIPDRFSAQQFSDYHSELNMSSLELGDSALYFCASSRNRDQPQHFGDGTRLSIL.

This rearrangement joins TRBV10-1 to TRBJ1-1, with a possible D match to TRBD1 (5 bases). The CDR3 sequence is 15 residues long. V lost 5 bases to trimming and J lost 6 bases, with 19 bases between them. CDR1 WNHNN and CDR2 SYGVQD come from the germline V gene (reference sequence). The CDR3 bases are TGCGCCAGCAGTCCTGACAGATTAGGGGACTCTGAAGCTTTCTTT. As protein: CASSPDRLGDSEAFF.

This chain uses TRBV5-1 with TRBJ2-3; 7 nucleotides agree with TRBD2. Germline CDR1 and CDR2: SGHRS and YFSETQ. The CDR3 loop spans 14 amino acids. J lost 4 bases, V lost 0 bases, and 2 bases had no gene match. The CDR3: CASSLGLASDTQYF. The CDR3 nucleotides read TGCGCCAGCAGCTTGGGACTAGCATCAGATACGCAGTATTTT.

The genes are TRBV30 and TRBJ2-7; D gene ambiguous. Trimming cost V 3 bases and J 9 bases, with 12 bases left between them. The germline CDR1 and CDR2 sequences are GTSNPN and SVGIG (reference sequence). This CDR3 comprises 11 residues. CDR3 coding DNA: TGTGCCTGGAGCGACTTGTTAGGGCAGTACTTC. Translation gives CAWSDLLGQYF.